This T cell receptor beta chain appears in the sequencing data of a study of shared clonotypes between healthy human individuals. Findings and caveats of the study: Naive subsets usually exceeded memory subsets in estimated richness. In a handful of donors, around 5.5% of naive CD4 clonotypes appeared in common.

On this clone itself: What it binds is not known.

Germline CDR1 reads SGHNT; CDR2 reads YENEEA. Trimming removed 2 bases from V and 4 bases from J, with 23 bases in between. The CDR3 runs 18 residues. TCRdb keeps only in-frame clones here, not all; method: immunoSEQ multiplex PCR. Of nearly 1 million clones in the sample, over 75% were seen once. Source material: memory CD4+ T cells sorted from blood. Subset of the sample: CD45RA-negative fraction. V usage is TRBV11-3 and J usage is TRBJ1-2; D uncertain. The sequence came from a man younger than 30 in good health. CDR3 sequence (DNA): TGTGCCAGCAGCTTAAGGTTTTCGGGAGGCCCCAACTTCTATGGCTACACCTTC. It specifies CASSLRFSGGPNFYGYTF.